This T cell receptor beta chain was obtained from a study of shared clonotypes between healthy human individuals. Some clones are missing from TCRdb's copy, which holds only in-frame ones; the method was immunoSEQ multiplex PCR. The sample records about 1.5 million clones, approximately 98% being singletons. Germline V gene data show CDR1 as SGHDN and CDR2 as FVKESK. The CDR3 covers 14 residues. Trimming took 6 bases from V and 7 from J; bases not matched to a gene: 9. The chain couples TRBV14 to TRBJ1-2; 9 bases are a match to TRBD1. The sequence came from a young man in good health. Input material: naive CD4+ T cells sorted from blood. The subset here: CD45RA+ positively selected. CDR3 coding DNA: TGTGCCAGCAGTCGAGTCACAGGGGGCCGTGGCTACACCTTC. As protein: CASSRVTGGRGYTF.